Each of the 9 T cell receptor beta chains below was sequenced from the same sample in a study of T cell responses to AZD1222 COVID-19 vaccine. Method: immunoSEQ multiplex PCR; TCRdb's copy keeps in-frame clones and lacks some. The data hold 95,000 to 130,000 clones, with approximately 90% observed a single time. The sample here was peripheral blood, taken 28 days after the second AZD1222 dose. Every receptor here comes from an adult who received the AZD1222 COVID-19 vaccine.

V gene TRBV5-1 combines with J gene TRBJ1-4; D gene uncertain. The CDR3 sequence is 13 residues long. V gave up 4 bases and J gave up 7 bases, with 11 bases separating them. Germline assignment: CDR1 SGHRS and CDR2 YFSETQ. The DNA for the CDR3 is TGCGCCAGCAGCCCAGAATGGGGTGAAAAACTGTTTTTT. It codes for CASSPEWGEKLFF.

In this sample, this clone turned up once. The chain links TRBV28 to TRBJ1-6; D gene unclear. V lost 3 bases to trimming and J lost 9 bases, with 12 bases between them. The germline gives CDR1 MDHEN, CDR2 SYDVKM. The CDR3 loop spans 14 amino acids. In nucleotides, the CDR3 is TGTGCCAGCAGTTTCACGAGTGGCGGTTCACCCCTCCACTTT. Its translation: CASSFTSGGSPLHF.

This rearrangement joins TRBV7-8 to TRBJ2-7; tentative D call: TRBD1 (5 bases). V was clipped by 7 bases and J by 4 bases, with 14 bases between them. The CDR3 is 13 residues long. Germline loops: CDR1 SGHVS, CDR2 FQNEAQ. The CDR3 sequence: CASTLDREYEQYF. The CDR3 DNA reads TGTGCCAGCACCCTTGACAGAGAATACGAGCAGTACTTC.

This chain uses TRBV19 with TRBJ2-7, with TRBD1 identical over 8 bases. V was clipped by 5 bases and J by 3 bases; unmatched bases: 6. Germline CDR1 and CDR2: LNHDA and SQIVND (reference sequence). The CDR3 sequence is 14 residues long. The CDR3 sequence is CASSLTGVNYEQYF. Written as DNA, the CDR3 is TGTGCCAGTAGTCTGACAGGGGTTAACTACGAGCAGTACTTC.

Concerning this clone: Other DNA variants within this sample encode the same CDR3. CDR3 bases: TGCGCCAGCAGCTCTACAGATACGCAGTATTTT. Amino acid sequence: CASSSTDTQYF. This chain connects TRBV5-1 to TRBJ2-3, with D hard to call. With 3 bases removed from V and 3 bases from J, the gap between germline ends came to 2 bases. Germline CDR1 SGHRS, CDR2 YFSETQ. The CDR3 covers 11 residues.

The rearrangement links TRBV7-9 to TRBJ1-3; D gene ambiguous. The CDR3 sequence is 17 residues long. The V end was cut by 5 bases, the J end by 1 base, with 18 bases between. Germline V CDR1 and CDR2: SEHNR, FQNEAQ (reference sequence). The CDR3, as DNA: TGTGCCAGCAGCCCTCCGGTCGCTGACTGGTCTGGAAACACCATATATTTT. Its translation: CASSPPVADWSGNTIYF.

The CDR3 DNA follows: TGTGCCACCAGTGATCCGGGACAGGGTCACTACAATGAGCAGTTCTTC. It specifies CATSDPGQGHYNEQFF. V is TRBV24-1 and J is TRBJ2-1; 9 nucleotides match TRBD1. Looked up from germline, CDR1 is KGHDR and CDR2 is SFDVKD. The ends lost 3 bases at V and 3 bases at J; junction bases unmatched: 5. This CDR3 contains 16 residues.

The chain couples TRBV15 to TRBJ2-1, with 8 bases aligning to TRBD2. The CDR3 is 14 amino acids. Germline loops: CDR1 LNHNV, CDR2 YYDKDF (reference sequence). J gave up 9 bases and V 1 base, and 5 bases lay outside the gene matches. Here the CDR3 DNA reads TGTGCCACCAGCAGAGGGGGACTAGTTGGTGAGCAGTTCTTC. As protein: CATSRGGLVGEQFF.

The chain has TRBV2 and TRBJ1-6; D uncertain. The germline V and J ends were trimmed by 3 bases and 10 bases, with 13 bases remaining between them. The germline V gene encodes CDR1 SNHLY and CDR2 FYNNEI. The CDR3 runs to 14 residues. The CDR3 sequence is CASSEVGVGSPLHF. The DNA of the CDR3 is TGTGCCAGCAGTGAGGTCGGGGTAGGCTCACCCCTCCACTTT.